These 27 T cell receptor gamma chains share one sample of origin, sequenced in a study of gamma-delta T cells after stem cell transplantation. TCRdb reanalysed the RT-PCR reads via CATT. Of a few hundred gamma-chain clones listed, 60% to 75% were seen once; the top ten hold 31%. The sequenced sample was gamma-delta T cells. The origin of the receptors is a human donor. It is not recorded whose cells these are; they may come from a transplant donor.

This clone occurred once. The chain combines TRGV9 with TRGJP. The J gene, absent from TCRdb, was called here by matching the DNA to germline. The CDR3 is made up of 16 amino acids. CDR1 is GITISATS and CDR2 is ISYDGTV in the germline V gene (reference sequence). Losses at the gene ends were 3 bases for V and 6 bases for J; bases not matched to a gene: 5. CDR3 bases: TGTGCCTTGTGGGAGTTACTAGAGTTGGGCAAAAAAATCAAGGTATTT. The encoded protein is CALWELLELGKKIKVF.

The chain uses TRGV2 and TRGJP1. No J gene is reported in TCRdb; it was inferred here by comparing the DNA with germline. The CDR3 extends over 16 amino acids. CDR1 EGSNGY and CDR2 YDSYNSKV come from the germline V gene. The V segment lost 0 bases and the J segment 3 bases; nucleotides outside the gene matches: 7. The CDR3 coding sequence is TGTGCCACCTGGGACGGGCGGAGGGCCACTGGTTGGTTCAAGATATTT. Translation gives CATWDGRRATGWFKIF.

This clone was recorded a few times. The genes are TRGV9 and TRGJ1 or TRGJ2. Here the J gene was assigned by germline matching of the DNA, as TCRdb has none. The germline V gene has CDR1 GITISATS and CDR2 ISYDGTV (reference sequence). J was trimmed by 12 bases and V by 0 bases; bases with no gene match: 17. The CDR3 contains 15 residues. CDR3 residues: CALWEVQSQISGKLF. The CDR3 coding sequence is TGTGCCTTGTGGGAGGTGCAATCCCAGATCAGTGGGAAACTCTTT.

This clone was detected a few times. The CDR3 coding sequence is TGTGCCACCTGGGACTGGCGACCAAATTATTATAAGAAACTCTTT. Translated: CATWDWRPNYYKKLF. The chain links TRGV2 to TRGJ1 or TRGJ2. TCRdb does not report a J gene; here it was assigned by matching the DNA to germline references. Germline CDR1 reads EGSNGY; CDR2 reads YDSYNSKV. This CDR3 has 15 residues. Losses at the gene ends were 3 bases for V and 1 base for J; bases not matched to a gene: 9.

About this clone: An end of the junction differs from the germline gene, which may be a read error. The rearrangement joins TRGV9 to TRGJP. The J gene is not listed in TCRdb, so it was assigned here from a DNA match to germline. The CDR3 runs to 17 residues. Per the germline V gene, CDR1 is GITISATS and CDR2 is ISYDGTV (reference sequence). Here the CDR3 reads CALWEVHFPLGKKNKVF. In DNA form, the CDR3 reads TGTGCCTTGTGGGAGGTGCATTTCCCGTTGGGCAAAAAAAACAAGGTATTT.

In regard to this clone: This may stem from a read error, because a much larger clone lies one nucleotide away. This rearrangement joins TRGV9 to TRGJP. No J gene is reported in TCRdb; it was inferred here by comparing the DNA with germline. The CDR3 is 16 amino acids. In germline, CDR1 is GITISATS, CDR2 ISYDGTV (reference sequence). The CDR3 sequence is CALWDAQELGKEIKVF. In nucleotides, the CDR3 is TGTGCCTTGTGGGACGCACAAGAGTTGGGCAAAGAAATCAAGGTATTT.

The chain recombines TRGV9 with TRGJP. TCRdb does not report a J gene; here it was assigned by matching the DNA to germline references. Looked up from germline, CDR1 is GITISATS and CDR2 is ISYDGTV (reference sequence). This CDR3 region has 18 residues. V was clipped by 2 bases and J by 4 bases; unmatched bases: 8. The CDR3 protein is CALWEASTQELGKKIKVF. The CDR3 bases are TGTGCCTTGTGGGAGGCGAGCACACAAGAGTTGGGCAAAAAAATCAAGGTATTT.

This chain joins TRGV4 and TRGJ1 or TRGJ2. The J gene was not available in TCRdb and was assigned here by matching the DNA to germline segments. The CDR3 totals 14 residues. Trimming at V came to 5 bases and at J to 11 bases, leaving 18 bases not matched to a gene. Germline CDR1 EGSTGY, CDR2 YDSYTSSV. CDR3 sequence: CATWGGVERLEKLF. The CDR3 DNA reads TGTGCCACCTGGGGAGGAGTTGAGCGTTTGGAGAAACTCTTT.

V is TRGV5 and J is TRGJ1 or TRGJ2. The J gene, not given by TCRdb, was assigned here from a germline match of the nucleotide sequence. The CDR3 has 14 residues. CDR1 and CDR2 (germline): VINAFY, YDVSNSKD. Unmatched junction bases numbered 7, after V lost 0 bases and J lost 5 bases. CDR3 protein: CATWDRLVHYKKLF. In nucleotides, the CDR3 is TGTGCCACCTGGGACAGGCTGGTTCATTATAAGAAACTCTTT.

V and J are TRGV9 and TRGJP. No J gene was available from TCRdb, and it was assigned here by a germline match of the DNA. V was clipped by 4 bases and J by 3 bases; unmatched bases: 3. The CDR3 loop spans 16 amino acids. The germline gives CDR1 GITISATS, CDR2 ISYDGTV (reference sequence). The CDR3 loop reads CALWDPQELGKKIKVF. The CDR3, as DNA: TGTGCCTTGTGGGACCCGCAAGAGTTGGGCAAAAAAATCAAGGTATTT.

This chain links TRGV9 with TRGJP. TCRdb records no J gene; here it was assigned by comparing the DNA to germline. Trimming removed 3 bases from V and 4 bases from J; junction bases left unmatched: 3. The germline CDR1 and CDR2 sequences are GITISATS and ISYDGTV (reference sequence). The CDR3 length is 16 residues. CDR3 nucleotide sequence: TGTGCCTTGTGGGAGAAACAAGAGTTGGGCAAAAAAATCAAGGTATTT. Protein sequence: CALWEKQELGKKIKVF.

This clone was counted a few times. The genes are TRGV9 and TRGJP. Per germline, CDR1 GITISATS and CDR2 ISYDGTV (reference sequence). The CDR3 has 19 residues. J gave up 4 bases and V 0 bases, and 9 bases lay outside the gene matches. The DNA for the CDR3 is TGTGCCTTGTGGGAGGTGCAGGGTTCTCAAGAGTTGGGCAAAAAAATCAAGGTATTT. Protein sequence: CALWEVQGSQELGKKIKVF.

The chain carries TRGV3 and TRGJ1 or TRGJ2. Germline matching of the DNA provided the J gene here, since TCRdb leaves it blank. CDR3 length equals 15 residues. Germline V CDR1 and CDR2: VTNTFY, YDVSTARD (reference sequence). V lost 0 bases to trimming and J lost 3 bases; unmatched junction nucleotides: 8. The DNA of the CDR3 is TGTGCCACCTGGGACAGGCATAGTACTTATTATAAGAAACTCTTT. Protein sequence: CATWDRHSTYYKKLF.

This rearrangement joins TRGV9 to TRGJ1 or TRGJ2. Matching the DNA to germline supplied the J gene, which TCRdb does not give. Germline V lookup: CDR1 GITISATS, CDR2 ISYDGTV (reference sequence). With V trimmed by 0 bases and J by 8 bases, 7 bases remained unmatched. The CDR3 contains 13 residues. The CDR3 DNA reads TGTGCCTTGTGGGAGGTGCCGAAGAATAAGAAACTCTTT. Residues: CALWEVPKNKKLF.

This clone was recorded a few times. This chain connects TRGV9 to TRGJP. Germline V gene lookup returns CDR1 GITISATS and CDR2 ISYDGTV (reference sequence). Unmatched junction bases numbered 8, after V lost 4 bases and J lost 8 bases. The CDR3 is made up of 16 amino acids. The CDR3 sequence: CALWERRKLGKKIKVF. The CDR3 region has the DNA TGTGCCTTGTGGGAAAGGCGGAAGTTGGGCAAAAAAATCAAGGTATTT.

The CDR3 protein is CALWEAHRELGKKIKVF. CDR3 DNA sequence: TGTGCCTTGTGGGAGGCGCACCGGGAGTTGGGCAAAAAAATCAAGGTATTT. The chain employs TRGV9 and TRGJP. No J segment appears in TCRdb, so it was assigned here by matching the sequence to germline. Germline CDR1 is GITISATS and CDR2 is ISYDGTV (reference sequence). This CDR3 has 17 residues. J was trimmed by 7 bases and V by 2 bases; bases with no gene match: 8.

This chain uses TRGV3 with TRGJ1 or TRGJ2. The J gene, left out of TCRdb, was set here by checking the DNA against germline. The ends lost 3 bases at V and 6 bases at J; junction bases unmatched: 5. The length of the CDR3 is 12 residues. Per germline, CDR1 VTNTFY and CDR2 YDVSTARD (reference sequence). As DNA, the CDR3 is TGTGCCACCTGGGACGTTGGTTATAAGAAACTCTTT. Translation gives CATWDVGYKKLF.

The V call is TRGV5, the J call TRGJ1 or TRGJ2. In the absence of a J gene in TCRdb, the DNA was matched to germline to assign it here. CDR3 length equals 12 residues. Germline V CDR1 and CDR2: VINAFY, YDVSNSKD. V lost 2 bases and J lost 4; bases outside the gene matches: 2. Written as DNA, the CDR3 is TGTGCCACCTGGGACAACTATTATAAGAAACTCTTT. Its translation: CATWDNYYKKLF.

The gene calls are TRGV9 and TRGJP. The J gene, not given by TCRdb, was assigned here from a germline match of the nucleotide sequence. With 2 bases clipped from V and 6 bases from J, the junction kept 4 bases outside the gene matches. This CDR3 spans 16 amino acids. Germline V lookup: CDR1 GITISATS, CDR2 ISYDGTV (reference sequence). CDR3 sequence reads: CALWEGRELGKKIKVF. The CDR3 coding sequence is TGTGCCTTGTGGGAGGGCCGAGAGTTGGGCAAAAAAATCAAGGTATTT.

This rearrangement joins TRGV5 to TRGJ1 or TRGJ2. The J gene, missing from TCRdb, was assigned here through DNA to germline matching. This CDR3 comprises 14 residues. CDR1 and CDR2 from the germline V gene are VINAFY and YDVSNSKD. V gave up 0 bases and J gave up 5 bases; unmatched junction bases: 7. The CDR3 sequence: CATWDRPGHYKKLF. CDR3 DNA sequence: TGTGCCACCTGGGACAGGCCGGGTCATTATAAGAAACTCTTT.

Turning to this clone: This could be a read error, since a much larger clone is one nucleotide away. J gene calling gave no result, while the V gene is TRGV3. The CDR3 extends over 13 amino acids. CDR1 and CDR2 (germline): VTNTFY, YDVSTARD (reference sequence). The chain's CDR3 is CATWETSYYKKLF. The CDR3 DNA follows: TGTGCCACCTGGGAGACTTCTTATTATAAGAAACTCTTC.

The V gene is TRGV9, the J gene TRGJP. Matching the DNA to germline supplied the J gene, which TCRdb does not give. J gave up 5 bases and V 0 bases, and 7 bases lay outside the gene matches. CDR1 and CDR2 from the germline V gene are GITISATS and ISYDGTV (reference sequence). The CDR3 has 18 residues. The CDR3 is CALWEVPVEELGKKIKVF. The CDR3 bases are TGTGCCTTGTGGGAGGTGCCGGTGGAAGAGTTGGGCAAAAAAATCAAGGTATTT.

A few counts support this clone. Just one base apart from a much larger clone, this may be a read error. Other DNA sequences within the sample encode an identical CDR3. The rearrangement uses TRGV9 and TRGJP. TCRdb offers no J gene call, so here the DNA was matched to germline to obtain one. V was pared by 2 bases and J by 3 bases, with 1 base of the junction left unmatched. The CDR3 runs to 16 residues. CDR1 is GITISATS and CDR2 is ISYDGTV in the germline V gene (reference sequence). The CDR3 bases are TGTGCCTTGTGGGAGGCGCAAGAGTTGGGCAAAAAAATCAAGGTATTT. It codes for CALWEAQELGKKIKVF.

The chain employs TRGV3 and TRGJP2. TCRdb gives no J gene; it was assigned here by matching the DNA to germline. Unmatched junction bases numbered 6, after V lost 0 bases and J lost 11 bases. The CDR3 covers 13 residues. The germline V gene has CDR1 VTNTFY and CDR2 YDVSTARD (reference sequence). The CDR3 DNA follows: TGTGCCACCTGGGACAGGCCGGTCTGGATCAAGACGTTT. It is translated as CATWDRPVWIKTF.

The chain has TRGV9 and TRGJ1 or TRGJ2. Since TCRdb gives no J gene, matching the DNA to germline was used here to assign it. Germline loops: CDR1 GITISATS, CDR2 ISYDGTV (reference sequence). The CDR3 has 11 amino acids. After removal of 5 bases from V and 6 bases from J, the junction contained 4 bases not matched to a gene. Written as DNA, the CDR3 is TGTGCCTTGTGGGCAGGTTATAAGAAACTCTTT. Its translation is CALWAGYKKLF.

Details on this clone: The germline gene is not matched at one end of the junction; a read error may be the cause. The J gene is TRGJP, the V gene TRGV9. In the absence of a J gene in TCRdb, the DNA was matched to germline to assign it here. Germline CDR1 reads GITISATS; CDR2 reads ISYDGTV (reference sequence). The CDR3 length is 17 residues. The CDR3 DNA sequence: TGTGCCTTGTGGGAGGTCCCGCCGGGGTTGGGCAAAAAAGTCAAGGTATTT. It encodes CALWEVPPGLGKKVKVF.

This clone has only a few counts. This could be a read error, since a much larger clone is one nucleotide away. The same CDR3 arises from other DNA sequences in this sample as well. Here the CDR3 reads CALWEVQELGKKNKVF. For the CDR3, the DNA is TGTGCCTTGTGGGAGGTGCAAGAGTTGGGCAAAAAAAACAAGGTATTT. This chain uses TRGV9 with TRGJP. TCRdb gives no J gene; it was assigned here by matching the DNA to germline. The CDR3 length is 16 residues. Germline V CDR1 and CDR2: GITISATS, ISYDGTV (reference sequence).